This TCR beta chain was obtained from a study of blood T cell repertoires in COVID-19. Deletions cut 0 bases from V and 0 bases from J, with 18 bases between. The CDR3 spans 19 residues. The germline V gene encodes CDR1 LGHNA and CDR2 YSLEER. Sequencing used immunoSEQ multiplex PCR; TCRdb keeps in-frame clones, though not all of them. The table shows 200,000 to 250,000 clones, with 75% to 85% occurring only once. Input material: peripheral blood. V is TRBV4-3 and J is TRBJ1-3; tentatively, D is TRBD1 (5 bases). This receptor was taken from a woman in her twenties or thirties with COVID-19, enrolled during active disease. The CDR3 nucleotides are TGCGCCAGCAGCCAAGATCCAGGGTGGGAGGGGCTCTCTGGAAACACCATATATTTT. Translating gives CASSQDPGWEGLSGNTIYF.